This TCR beta chain was recorded in a study of blood T cell repertoires in COVID-19. Here immunoSEQ multiplex PCR was the method, and the copy in TCRdb shows in-frame clones only, minus some. The data show more than 100,000 clones, over 75% seen once. Trimming took off 7 bases at V and 0 bases at J, with 7 bases between the two ends. The CDR3 extends over 13 amino acids. Germline CDR1 is MNHNY and CDR2 is SVGAGI (reference sequence). The chain employs TRBV6-6 and TRBJ2-1; D unresolved. This clonotype was obtained from an older man with active COVID-19. The sequenced sample was peripheral blood. Here the CDR3 reads CASTVSSYNEQFF. CDR3 sequence (DNA): TGTGCCAGCACGGTAAGCTCCTACAATGAGCAGTTCTTC.